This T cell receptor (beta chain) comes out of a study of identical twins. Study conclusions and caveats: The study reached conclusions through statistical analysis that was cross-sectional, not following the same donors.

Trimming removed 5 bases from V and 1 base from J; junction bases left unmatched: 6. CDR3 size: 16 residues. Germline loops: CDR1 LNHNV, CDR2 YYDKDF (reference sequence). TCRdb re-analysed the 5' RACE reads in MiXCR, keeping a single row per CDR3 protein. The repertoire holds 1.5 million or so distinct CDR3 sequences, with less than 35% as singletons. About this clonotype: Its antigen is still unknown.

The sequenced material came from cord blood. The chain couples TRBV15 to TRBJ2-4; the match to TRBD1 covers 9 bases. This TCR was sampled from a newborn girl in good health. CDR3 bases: TGTGCCACCAGCGGAACAGGGGGCAAGGCCAAAAACATTCAGTACTTC. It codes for CATSGTGGKAKNIQYF.